Reported below is one TCR beta chain. Antigen specificity is unknown. This entry comes from a study of identical twins. Everyone who donated was a healthy Caucasian. The V segment lost 1 base and the J segment 5 bases; nucleotides outside the gene matches: 2. CDR3 size: 14 residues. Study outcomes and limitations: Among monozygotic twins, out-of-frame TCR alpha sharing exceeded what models predicted.

Template switching added a universal primer site; cDNA carried unique molecular identifiers. A single record per CDR3 protein comes from TCRdb applying MiXCR to the 5' RACE reads. Of 540,000 or so distinct CDR3 sequences listed, 20% to 25% are singletons. This same sample was also part of a study on yellow fever vaccine responses in identical twins. In that study: Twins reportedly appeared to share part of their vaccine T cell response while keeping part individual.

V is TRBV12-3 or TRBV12-4 and J is TRBJ2-5, with TRBD1 matching over 9 bases. Sequences were obtained from CD4+ T cells sorted from blood. The sequence was obtained from a woman under 30 in good health. CDR3 bases: TGTGCCAGCAGTTTAGGACAGGGGGTGGAGACCCAGTACTTC. It is translated as CASSLGQGVETQYF.